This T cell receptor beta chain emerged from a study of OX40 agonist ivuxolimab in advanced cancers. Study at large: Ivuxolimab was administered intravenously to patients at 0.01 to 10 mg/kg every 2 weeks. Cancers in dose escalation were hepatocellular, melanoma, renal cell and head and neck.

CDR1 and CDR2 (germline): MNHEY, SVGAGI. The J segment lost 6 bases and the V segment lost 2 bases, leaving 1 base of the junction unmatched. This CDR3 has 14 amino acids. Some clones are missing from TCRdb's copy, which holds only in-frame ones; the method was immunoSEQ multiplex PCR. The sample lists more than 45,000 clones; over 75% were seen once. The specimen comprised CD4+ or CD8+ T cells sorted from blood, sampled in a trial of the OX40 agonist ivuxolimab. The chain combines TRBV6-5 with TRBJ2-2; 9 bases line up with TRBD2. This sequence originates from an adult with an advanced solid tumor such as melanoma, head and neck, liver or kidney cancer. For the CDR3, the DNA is TGTGCCAGCAGTTACCAGCGGGGGGCCGGGGAGCTGTTTTTT. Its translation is CASSYQRGAGELFF.